This T cell receptor (beta chain) appears in the sequencing data of a study of T cells in Graves' hyperthyroidism and ophthalmopathy. In this sample, this clonotype turned up many times. No antigen is known for it. Patients counted as stable if ophthalmopathy did not develop within 18 months. Whole-study findings and limits: Within blood appeared most thyroid clonotypes that had expanded above 0.001.

Amplification targeted TCR beta CDR3 regions from RNA transcripts. The HTBI set primed first-round TCR CDR3 RT-PCR. TCRdb re-called the multiplex PCR reads with MiXCR, one entry per CDR3 protein. The sample contains roughly 570,000 distinct CDR3 sequences, more than 45% of which appear only once. The V end lost 0 bases, the J end lost 0 bases, and 10 bases lay between the germline ends. This CDR3 has 15 amino acids. CDR1 SGHTS and CDR2 YDEGEE come from the germline V gene. The source material was peripheral blood or thyroid tissue (not recorded which). The chain links TRBV5-8 to TRBJ2-7; D remains ambiguous. The receptor was isolated from a young woman with Graves' hyperthyroidism. The CDR3 bases are TGTGCCAGCAGCTTGGACAGCGAGAGCTCCTACGAGCAGTACTTC. It yields the protein CASSLDSESSYEQYF.